The 16 T cell receptor beta chains in this list originate from one sample, sequenced in a study of T cells in Graves' hyperthyroidism and ophthalmopathy. Using RNA transcripts as the source, TCR beta CDR3 regions were amplified. First-round RT-PCR targeting the TCR CDR3 was performed with the HTBI primer set. TCRdb reanalysed the multiplex PCR reads using MiXCR and keeps one entry per CDR3 protein. Here the sample spans 640,000 or so distinct CDR3 sequences, over 12% being singletons. The specimen was blood. These TCRs come from a woman in her 40s with Graves' ophthalmopathy.

This clonotype was recorded at least ten times. The CDR3 spells CATSRDGTGGETQYF. For the CDR3, the DNA is TGTGCCACCAGCAGAGATGGGACGGGGGGTGAGACCCAGTACTTC. The chain joins TRBV15 to TRBJ2-5, with 7 bases aligning to TRBD2. Unmatched junction bases numbered 6, after V lost 0 bases and J lost 5 bases. CDR1 LNHNV and CDR2 YYDKDF come from the germline V gene (reference sequence). This CDR3 is built from 15 residues. Using reference TRBV15 and TRBJ2-5 for the parts outside the CDR3, the full variable domain is DAMVIQNPRYQVTQFGKPVTLSCSQTLNHNVMYWYQQKSSQAPKLLFHYYDKDFNNEADTPDNFQSRRPNTSFCFLDIRSPGLGDTAMYLCATSRDGTGGETQYFGPGTRLLVL.

The chain is built from TRBV19 and TRBJ1-6; D unresolved. The CDR3 is made up of 13 amino acids. The germline V and J ends were trimmed by 3 bases and 6 bases, with 6 bases remaining between them. From germline, CDR1 is LNHDA and CDR2 SQIVND (reference sequence). The CDR3 sequence is CASSIQPNSPLHF. CDR3 coding DNA: TGTGCCAGTAGTATTCAACCTAATTCACCCCTCCACTTT.

This chain uses TRBV6-1 with TRBJ1-2; TRBD1 might be the D (5 bases). CDR1 and CDR2 from the germline V gene are MNHNS and SASEGT. The length of the CDR3 is 13 residues. V lost 6 bases and J 5 bases, leaving 13 bases between the germline ends. The CDR3 nucleotides are TGTGCCAGCAGGCGGGGCAGAGGGTATGGCTACACCTTC. It specifies CASRRGRGYGYTF.

This clonotype has at least ten counts. The chain recombines TRBV28 with TRBJ2-4, with a possible D match to TRBD2 (7 bases). There are 15 residues in the CDR3. Germline values: CDR1 MDHEN, CDR2 SYDVKM. The V end was cut by 6 bases, the J end by 3 bases, with 15 bases between. The CDR3 loop reads CASRRGGGGKNIQYF. In nucleotides, the CDR3 is TGTGCCAGCAGGAGGGGGGGTGGAGGCAAAAACATTCAGTACTTC.

This clonotype was detected ten times or more. The rearrangement links TRBV15 to TRBJ2-7; D uncertain. The CDR3 spans 16 residues. Germline loops: CDR1 LNHNV, CDR2 YYDKDF (reference sequence). Trimming removed 0 bases at V and 2 bases at J, with 14 bases between. The CDR3, as DNA: TGTGCCACCAGCAGAGATGGAACATGGGCAGCCTACGAGCAGTACTTC. This encodes CATSRDGTWAAYEQYF.

This clonotype was detected many times. CDR3 amino acids: CASSPHTAGSTEAFF. The CDR3 bases are TGTGCCAGCAGTCCACACACAGCCGGATCTACTGAAGCTTTCTTT. V usage is TRBV28 and J usage is TRBJ1-1; the D is unclear. The V and J ends lost 5 bases and 5 bases respectively, with 18 bases between them. CDR1 is MDHEN and CDR2 is SYDVKM in the germline V gene. The CDR3 is 15 residues long.

This clonotype was seen at least ten times. The V and J genes are TRBV11-3 and TRBJ2-5; D not certain. Germline V gene sequence: CDR1 SGHNT, CDR2 YENEEA. V was clipped by 3 bases and J by 2 bases, with 19 bases between them. The CDR3 is made up of 17 amino acids. The CDR3 nucleotides read TGTGCCAGCAGCTTCGGCAAATCCTCGGACCCTCAAGAGACCCAGTACTTC. Translated, it gives CASSFGKSSDPQETQYF.

This clonotype was seen many times. The V call is TRBV12-3 or TRBV12-4, the J call TRBJ2-7; TRBD2 matches 7 bases. The V segment lost 3 bases and the J segment 7 bases; nucleotides outside the gene matches: 3. CDR3 size: 12 residues. The CDR3 region has the DNA TGTGCCAGCAGTTTCGGGGGGAAGGAGCAGTACTTC. Amino acid sequence: CASSFGGKEQYF.

This clonotype has ten or more counts. V and J are TRBV6-5 and TRBJ2-5; D is tentatively TRBD1 or TRBD2 (5 bases each). The germline V gene encodes CDR1 MNHEY and CDR2 SVGAGI. The CDR3 runs to 14 residues. Trimming removed 2 bases from V and 0 bases from J, with 7 bases in between. The CDR3 is CASSYGTDQETQYF. The CDR3 DNA sequence: TGTGCCAGCAGTTACGGGACGGACCAAGAGACCCAGTACTTC.

The gene calls are TRBV7-2 and TRBJ2-4; D is possibly TRBD1 (6 bases). CDR1 and CDR2 from the germline V gene are SGHTA and FQGNSA. This CDR3 comprises 13 residues. V lost 5 bases, J lost 6 bases, and 11 bases lay in between. The CDR3 region has the DNA TGTGCCAGCAGCCCGCTACAGGGAAACATTCAGTACTTC. Amino acids: CASSPLQGNIQYF.

This clonotype was observed at least ten times. The chain uses TRBV12-5 and TRBJ2-7; a weak D match, TRBD1 (6 bases). The length of the CDR3 is 14 residues. V was shortened by 9 bases and J by 2 bases, with 17 bases between the two germline ends. Per germline, CDR1 LGHNT and CDR2 FRNRAP. The CDR3, as DNA: TGTGCTAGCGCCTCAGGGGACAAGGCCTACGAGCAGTACTTC. This codes for CASASGDKAYEQYF.

V gene TRBV5-5 combines with J gene TRBJ2-7, with D possibly matching TRBD1 (5 bases). CDR1 and CDR2 from the germline V gene are SGHKS and YYEKEE (reference sequence). This CDR3 region has 14 residues. With 2 bases removed from V and 2 bases from J, the gap between germline ends came to 11 bases. The CDR3: CASSFRQLTYEQYF. As DNA, the CDR3 is TGTGCCAGCAGCTTTCGACAGCTTACCTACGAGCAGTACTTC.

This clonotype appeared many times. This chain joins TRBV5-6 and TRBJ2-5, with TRBD1 identical over 7 bases. V shed 4 bases and J 2 bases; nucleotides not matched to a gene: 5. The length of the CDR3 is 14 residues. CDR1 is SGHDT, CDR2 YYEEEE, per germline. The DNA of the CDR3 is TGTGCCAGCAGCATCGGACAGGAACAAGAGACCCAGTACTTC. Residues: CASSIGQEQETQYF.

In this sample, this clonotype turned up many times. The chain joins TRBV27 to TRBJ2-7, with a possible D match to TRBD1 (6 bases). V was clipped by 0 bases and J by 7 bases, with 16 bases between them. The length of the CDR3 is 15 residues. Germline loops: CDR1 MNHEY, CDR2 SMNVEV (reference sequence). CDR3 amino acids: CASSLSVQGFGEQYF. The CDR3 nucleotides are TGTGCCAGCAGTTTATCGGTCCAGGGGTTCGGGGAGCAGTACTTC.

The rearrangement links TRBV19 to TRBJ1-5, with D uncertain. There are 12 residues in the CDR3. From germline, CDR1 is LNHDA and CDR2 SQIVND (reference sequence). Deletions cut 11 bases from V and 4 bases from J, with 12 bases between. The CDR3 coding sequence is TGTGCCGCCCAGTTCGGGAATCAGCCCCAGCATTTT. It codes for CAAQFGNQPQHF.

Many counts were recorded for this clonotype. The chain combines TRBV19 with TRBJ2-7; the D gene is possibly TRBD2 (6 bases). Germline assignment: CDR1 LNHDA and CDR2 SQIVND (reference sequence). The CDR3 runs to 13 residues. V was pared by 6 bases and J by 4 bases, with 13 bases between. As DNA, the CDR3 is TGTGCCAGTAGGGCCTCGGGAGAATACGAGCAGTACTTC. It translates to CASRASGEYEQYF.